The sequence of this T cell receptor beta chain was determined in a study of response to subunit inactivated influenza vaccine. For this clonotype: Its matching antigen is unknown.

TCRdb fed the RT-PCR reads into MiXCR, producing one record per CDR3 protein. Among around 530,000 distinct CDR3 sequences listed, over 9.5% were seen once. Overall study results and limits: There was a suggestion from the authors that each seasonal influenza vaccination recruits few new T cells.

Source: PBMCs from blood, taken on the day of vaccination. This TCR was recovered from a man aged 50-59 years who received an inactivated influenza vaccine.

In DNA, the CDR3 is TGTGCCAGCAGCTTGTCTTACAGGGGCCACGGGATAGATGCAGATACGCAGTATTTT. This translates into CASSLSYRGHGIDADTQYF. The chain carries TRBV11-2 and TRBJ2-3, with TRBD1 identical over 7 bases. Germline CDR1 reads SGHAT; CDR2 reads FQNNGV. The CDR3 has 19 amino acids. V trimming: 3 bases; J trimming: 4 bases; junction bases outside the gene matches: 19.